These T cell receptor beta chains were read from a single sample in a study of blood T cell repertoires in COVID-19. Measured with immunoSEQ multiplex PCR; TCRdb has only the in-frame clones, and not every one. The table has approximately 140,000 clones, 80% to 90% seen once. The sequencing sample was made of peripheral blood. The receptors derive from a man aged 60 to 75 with active or convalescent COVID-19. The CDR3 runs from the conserved cysteine through the conserved F or W. The D gene is left open where the match is weak. The listing skips clone size in some rows; elsewhere it reads once, few, many or a size class.

TRBV3-1/TRBV3-2	-	-	TRBJ1-2	CASSQTPRGSDYGYTF	TGTGCCAGCAGCCAAACCCCCCGTGGGAGCGACTATGGCTACACCTTC
TRBV7-8	-	-	TRBJ2-3	CASSPRGGGRTDTQYF	TGTGCCAGCAGCCCGAGAGGCGGAGGGCGCACAGATACGCAGTATTTT
TRBV6-5	-	-	TRBJ2-3	CASSRDFKDTQYF	TGTGCCAGCAGTCGGGACTTCAAAGATACGCAGTATTTT
TRBV27	-	-	TRBJ2-7	CASSSLSSGYEQYF	TGTGCCAGCAGTTCCCTCTCAAGCGGGTACGAGCAGTACTTC
TRBV11-2	TRBD2	-	TRBJ2-3	CASSQALAGGASTDTQYF	TGTGCCAGCAGCCAGGCACTAGCGGGAGGGGCAAGCACAGATACGCAGTATTTT
TRBV18	TRBD2	-	TRBJ2-1	CASSPRRLAGDLSSYNEQFF	TGTGCCAGCTCACCCCGGAGACTAGCGGGAGATCTGAGCTCCTACAATGAGCAGTTCTTC
TRBV19	TRBD2	once	TRBJ2-2	CAARWASGGGELFF	TGTGCCGCTCGTTGGGCCTCGGGGGGCGGGGAGCTGTTTTTT
TRBV7-2	-	-	TRBJ1-2	CASSYGAGSLGGYTF	TGTGCCAGCAGTTATGGTGCGGGCTCCCTGGGTGGCTACACCTTC
TRBV4-3	TRBD1	-	TRBJ1-2	CASSQAVGQGTHYYTF	TGCGCCAGCAGCCAAGCCGTGGGACAGGGAACACATTACTACACCTTC
TRBV3-1/TRBV3-2	TRBD2	-	TRBJ2-3	CASAGGTDTQYF	TGTGCCAGTGCGGGGGGCACAGATACGCAGTATTTT
TRBV2	TRBD1	-	TRBJ2-7	CASSERQGIYEQYF	TGTGCCAGCAGTGAAAGACAGGGGATATACGAGCAGTACTTC
TRBV7-2	-	-	TRBJ2-3	CASRRASTDTQYF	TGTGCCAGCAGACGTGCGAGCACAGATACGCAGTATTTT
TRBV19	TRBD2	-	TRBJ2-3	CASSIPGLAGSGDTQYF	TGTGCCAGTAGTATACCGGGACTAGCGGGGAGCGGGGATACGCAGTATTTT
TRBV4-1	-	-	TRBJ2-5	CASSPYTGMETQYF	TGCGCCAGCAGCCCCTATACAGGGATGGAGACCCAGTACTTC
TRBV29-1	-	-	TRBJ1-2	CSVVGAGYGYTF	TGCAGCGTGGTGGGGGCAGGATATGGCTACACCTTC
TRBV9	TRBD1	-	TRBJ1-1	CASSVEQGTEAFF	TGTGCCAGCAGCGTAGAACAGGGGACTGAAGCTTTCTTT
TRBV25-1	-	-	TRBJ2-3	CASSEFGSTDTQYF	TGTGCCAGCAGTGAGTTCGGGTCGACAGATACGCAGTATTTT
TRBV11-2	-	-	TRBJ2-7	CASSLIRGKSHEQYF	TGTGCCAGCAGCTTAATACGAGGGAAGTCCCACGAGCAGTACTTC
TRBV11-2	-	once	TRBJ2-2	CASSPGEVNTGELFF	TGTGCCAGCAGCCCGGGGGAGGTGAACACCGGGGAGCTGTTTTTT
TRBV6-1	-	once	TRBJ1-2	CASSEDPGWGYTF	TGTGCCAGCAGTGAAGACCCGGGTTGGGGCTACACCTTC
TRBV27	TRBD2	-	TRBJ2-7	CASSLLGLAGARIGEQYF	TGTGCCAGCAGTTTATTGGGACTAGCGGGAGCTCGCATCGGCGAGCAGTACTTC
TRBV24-1	TRBD1	-	TRBJ2-7	CATSDRAPTGGLFGQYF	TGTGCCACCAGTGACAGGGCCCCGACAGGGGGCCTGTTTGGGCAGTACTTC
TRBV27	-	-	TRBJ2-2	CASSPQDIKTGELFF	TGTGCCAGCAGTCCCCAGGACATCAAGACCGGGGAGCTGTTTTTT
TRBV19	-	-	TRBJ2-7	CASSIDRGTSYEQYF	TGTGCCAGTAGTATAGACCGGGGGACCTCCTACGAGCAGTACTTC
TRBV28	TRBD1	-	TRBJ1-5	CASSFKGAHQPQHF	TGTGCCAGCAGTTTCAAGGGGGCTCATCAGCCCCAGCATTTT
TRBV10-3	-	-	TRBJ2-5	CAISGRAEETQYF	TGTGCCATCAGTGGCAGGGCGGAGGAGACCCAGTACTTC
TRBV18	-	once	TRBJ1-4	CASSRDRSSGEKLFF	TGTGCCAGCTCCCGTGACAGGTCCTCGGGTGAAAAACTGTTTTTT
TRBV5-1	TRBD1	-	TRBJ1-2	CASSRGQAHYGYTF	TGCGCCAGCAGCCGCGGACAGGCCCACTATGGCTACACCTTC
TRBV20-1	-	once	TRBJ2-7	CSASTPGEYSYEQYF	TGCAGTGCTAGTACCCCAGGGGAGTACTCCTACGAGCAGTACTTC
TRBV5-1	-	-	TRBJ1-4	CASSFSTTTNEKLFF	TGCGCCAGCAGCTTCTCGACTACAACTAATGAAAAACTGTTTTTT
TRBV29-1	TRBD1	-	TRBJ2-2	CSVEDRSGTGGYTGELFF	TGCAGCGTTGAAGATCGATCAGGGACAGGGGGGTACACCGGGGAGCTGTTTTTT
TRBV11-2	-	-	TRBJ1-5	CASSLGVGGGGRQPQHF	TGTGCCAGCAGCTTAGGCGTCGGCGGCGGGGGCCGACAGCCCCAGCATTTT
TRBV11-3	TRBD2	-	TRBJ2-1	CASSPGGWEGPNEQFF	TGTGCCAGCAGCCCCGGTGGGTGGGAGGGCCCCAATGAGCAGTTCTTC
TRBV19	-	-	TRBJ2-7	CASSRGAVYPYEQYF	TGTGCCAGTAGTCGGGGGGCGGTATACCCCTACGAGCAGTACTTC
TRBV2	TRBD2	-	TRBJ2-5	CASSETSSRETQYF	TGTGCCAGCAGTGAGACTAGCTCCAGAGAGACCCAGTACTTC
TRBV5-6	-	few	TRBJ1-3	CASSLASGNTIYF	TGTGCCAGCAGCTTGGCATCTGGAAACACCATATATTTT
TRBV2	TRBD1	-	TRBJ1-5	CASSLTGGNQPQHF	TGTGCCAGCAGTTTAACAGGGGGCAATCAGCCCCAGCATTTT
TRBV4-2	-	-	TRBJ1-4	CASSPVAENEKLFF	TGTGCCAGCAGCCCTGTTGCGGAGAATGAAAAACTGTTTTTT
TRBV7-3	TRBD1	-	TRBJ1-6	CASSLQGANSPLHF	TGTGCCAGCAGCTTACAGGGGGCGAATTCACCCCTCCACTTT
TRBV11-2	-	-	TRBJ1-4	CASSPIGGIATNEKLFF	TGTGCCAGCAGCCCCATCGGGGGAATAGCGACTAATGAAAAACTGTTTTTT
TRBV19	TRBD1	-	TRBJ1-5	CASRLQGASSQPQHF	TGTGCCAGTAGATTACAGGGGGCGAGTAGTCAGCCCCAGCATTTT
TRBV28	TRBD1	-	TRBJ1-2	CASQQTGSGGYTF	TGTGCCAGCCAACAGACAGGGAGCGGAGGCTACACCTTC
TRBV11-2	TRBD2	few	TRBJ2-7	CASSPAGLAGGEQYF	TGTGCCAGCAGCCCAGCCGGACTAGCGGGAGGCGAGCAGTACTTC
TRBV2	-	once	TRBJ1-5	CASSEAARSNQPQHF	TGTGCCAGCAGTGAAGCGGCGAGGAGCAATCAGCCCCAGCATTTT
TRBV7-7	-	-	TRBJ2-1	CASSLAHGPADEQFF	TGTGCTAGCAGCTTAGCGCACGGTCCCGCGGATGAGCAGTTCTTC
TRBV12-3/TRBV12-4	-	-	TRBJ2-1	CASSSDSNEQFF	TGTGCCAGCAGCTCGGACTCCAATGAGCAGTTCTTC
TRBV6-2/TRBV6-3	TRBD2	-	TRBJ2-1	CASSDRFNGLAGNEQFF	TGTGCCAGCAGTGACCGGTTTAACGGACTAGCGGGTAATGAGCAGTTCTTC